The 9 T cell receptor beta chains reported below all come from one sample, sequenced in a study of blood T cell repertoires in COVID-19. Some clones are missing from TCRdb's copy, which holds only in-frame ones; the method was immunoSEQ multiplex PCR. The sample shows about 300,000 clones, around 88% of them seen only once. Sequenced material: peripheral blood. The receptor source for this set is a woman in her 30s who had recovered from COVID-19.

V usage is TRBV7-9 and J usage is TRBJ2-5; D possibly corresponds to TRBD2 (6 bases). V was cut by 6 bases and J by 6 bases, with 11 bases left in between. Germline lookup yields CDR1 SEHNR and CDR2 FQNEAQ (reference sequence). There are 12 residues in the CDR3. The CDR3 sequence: CASSRGGKTQYF. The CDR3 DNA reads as TGTGCCAGCAGTCGGGGAGGAAAGACCCAGTACTTC. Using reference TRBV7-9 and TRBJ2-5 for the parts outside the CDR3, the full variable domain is DTGVSQNPRHKITKRGQNVTFRCDPISEHNRLYWYRQTLGQGPEFLTYFQNEAQLEKSRLLSDRFSAERPKGSFSTLEIQRTEQGDSAMYLCASSRGGKTQYFGPGTRLLVL.

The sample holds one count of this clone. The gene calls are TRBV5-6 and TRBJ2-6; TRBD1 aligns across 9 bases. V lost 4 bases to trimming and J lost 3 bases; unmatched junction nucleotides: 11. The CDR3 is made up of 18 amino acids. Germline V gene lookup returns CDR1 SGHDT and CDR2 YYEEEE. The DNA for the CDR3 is TGTGCCAGCAGCCCGACCGGGACAGGGATAGGTGGGGCCAACGTCCTGACTTTC. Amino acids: CASSPTGTGIGGANVLTF.

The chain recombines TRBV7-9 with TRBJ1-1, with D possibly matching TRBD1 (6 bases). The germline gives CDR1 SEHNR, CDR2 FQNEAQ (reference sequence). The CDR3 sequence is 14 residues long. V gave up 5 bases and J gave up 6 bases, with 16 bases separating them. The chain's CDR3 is CASSVHPPGAEAFF. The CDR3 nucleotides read TGTGCCAGCAGCGTTCATCCCCCAGGGGCTGAAGCTTTCTTT.

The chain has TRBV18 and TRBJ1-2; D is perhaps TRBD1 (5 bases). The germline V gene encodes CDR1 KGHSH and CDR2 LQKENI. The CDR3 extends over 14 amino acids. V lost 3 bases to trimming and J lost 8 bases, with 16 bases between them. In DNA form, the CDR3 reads TGTGCCAGCTCACCGGGGGGTTTCGCGTACGGCTACACCTTC. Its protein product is CASSPGGFAYGYTF.

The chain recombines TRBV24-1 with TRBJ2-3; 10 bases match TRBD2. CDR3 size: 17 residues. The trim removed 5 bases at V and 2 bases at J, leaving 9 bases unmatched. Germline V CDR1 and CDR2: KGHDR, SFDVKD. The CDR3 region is CATSGGSGGAITDTQYF. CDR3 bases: TGTGCCACCAGTGGAGGGAGCGGGGGGGCGATCACAGATACGCAGTATTTT.

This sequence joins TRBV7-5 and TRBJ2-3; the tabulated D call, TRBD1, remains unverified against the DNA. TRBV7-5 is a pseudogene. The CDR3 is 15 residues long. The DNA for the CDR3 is TGTGCCAGAAAGGGGTCTTTTTCTAGCACAGATACGCAGTATTTT. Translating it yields CARKGSFSSTDTQYF.

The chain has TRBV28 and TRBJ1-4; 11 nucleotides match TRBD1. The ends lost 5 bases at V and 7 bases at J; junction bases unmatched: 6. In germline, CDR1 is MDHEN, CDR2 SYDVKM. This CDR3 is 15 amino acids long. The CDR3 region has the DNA TGTGCCAGCAGTGCGGGACAGGGGGGAGGTGAAAAACTGTTTTTT. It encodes CASSAGQGGGEKLFF.

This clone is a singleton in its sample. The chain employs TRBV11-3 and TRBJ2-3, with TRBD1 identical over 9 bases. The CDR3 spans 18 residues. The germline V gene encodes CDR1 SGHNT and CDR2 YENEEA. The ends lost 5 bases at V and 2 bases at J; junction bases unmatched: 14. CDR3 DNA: TGTGCCAGCAGCCTCGGAAGGGACAGGGCGGGGGTCACAGATACGCAGTATTTT. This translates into CASSLGRDRAGVTDTQYF.

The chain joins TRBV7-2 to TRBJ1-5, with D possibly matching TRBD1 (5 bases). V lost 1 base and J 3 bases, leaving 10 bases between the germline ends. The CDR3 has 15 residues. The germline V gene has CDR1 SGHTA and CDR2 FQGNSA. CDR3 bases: TGTGCCAGCAGCTTAGATGGGGGGTTCAATCAGCCCCAGCATTTT. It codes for CASSLDGGFNQPQHF.